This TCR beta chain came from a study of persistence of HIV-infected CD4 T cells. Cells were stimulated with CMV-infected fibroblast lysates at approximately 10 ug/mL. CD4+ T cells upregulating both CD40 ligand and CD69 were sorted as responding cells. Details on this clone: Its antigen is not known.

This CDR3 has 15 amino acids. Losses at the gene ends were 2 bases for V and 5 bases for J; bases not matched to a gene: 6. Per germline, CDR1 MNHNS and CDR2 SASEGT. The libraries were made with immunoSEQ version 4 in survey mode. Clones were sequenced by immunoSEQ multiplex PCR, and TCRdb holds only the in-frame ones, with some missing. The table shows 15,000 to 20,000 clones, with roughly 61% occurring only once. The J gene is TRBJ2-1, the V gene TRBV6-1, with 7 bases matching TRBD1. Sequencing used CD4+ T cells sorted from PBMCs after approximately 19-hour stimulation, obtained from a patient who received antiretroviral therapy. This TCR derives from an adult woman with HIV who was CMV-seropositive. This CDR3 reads CASSEQGVSNNEQFF. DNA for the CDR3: TGTGCCAGCAGTGAACAGGGGGTATCGAACAATGAGCAGTTCTTC.